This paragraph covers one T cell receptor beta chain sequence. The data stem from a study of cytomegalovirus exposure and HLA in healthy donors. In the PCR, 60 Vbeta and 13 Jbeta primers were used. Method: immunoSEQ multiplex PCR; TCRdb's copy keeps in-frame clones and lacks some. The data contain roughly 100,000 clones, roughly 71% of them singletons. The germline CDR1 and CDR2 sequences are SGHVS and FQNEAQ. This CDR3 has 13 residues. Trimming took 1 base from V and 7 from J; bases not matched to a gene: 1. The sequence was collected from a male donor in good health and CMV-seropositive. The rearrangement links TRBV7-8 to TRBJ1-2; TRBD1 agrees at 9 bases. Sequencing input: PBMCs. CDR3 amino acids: CASSLGTGAGYTF. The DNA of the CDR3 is TGTGCCAGCAGCTTAGGGACAGGGGCTGGCTACACCTTC.